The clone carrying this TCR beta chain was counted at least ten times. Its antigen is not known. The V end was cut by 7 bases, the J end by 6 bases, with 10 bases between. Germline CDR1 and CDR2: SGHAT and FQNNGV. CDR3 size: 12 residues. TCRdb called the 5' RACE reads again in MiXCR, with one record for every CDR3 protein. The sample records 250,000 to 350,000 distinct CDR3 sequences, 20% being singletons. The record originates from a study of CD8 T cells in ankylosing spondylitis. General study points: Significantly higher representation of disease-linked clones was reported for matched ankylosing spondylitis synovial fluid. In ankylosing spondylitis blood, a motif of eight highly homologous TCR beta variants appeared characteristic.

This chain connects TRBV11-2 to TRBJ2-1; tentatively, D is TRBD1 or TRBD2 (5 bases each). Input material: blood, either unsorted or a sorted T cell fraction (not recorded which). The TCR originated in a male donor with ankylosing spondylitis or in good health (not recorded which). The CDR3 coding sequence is TGTGCCAGCAAAAGGGGAGTCAATGAGCAGTTCTTC. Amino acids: CASKRGVNEQFF.